Each of the 18 T cell receptor beta chains below was sequenced from the same sample in a study of beta chain features in type 1 diabetes. Every isolated RNA sample was fully reverse transcribed, so sequencing captured expressed TCRB transcripts. Measured with immunoSEQ multiplex PCR; TCRdb has only the in-frame clones, and not every one. The data show roughly 300,000 clones, roughly a tenth seen once. These receptors have no identified antigens. Study-wide results and caveats: The study found moderately but significantly shorter TCRB CDR3s in all four CD4+ subsets of Type 1 diabetes patients.

Sequencing was done on a sample of central memory CD4+ T cells from blood. These TCRs come from a man in his thirties or forties with type 1 diabetes.

This clone was detected only a few times. The chain is built from TRBV5-1 and TRBJ2-1; TRBD1 aligns across 8 bases. Germline values: CDR1 SGHRS, CDR2 YFSETQ. J gave up 4 bases and V 2 bases, and 8 bases lay outside the gene matches. This CDR3 spans 16 amino acids. The CDR3 sequence is CASSFEGQVEYNEQFF. CDR3 DNA: TGCGCCAGCAGCTTCGAGGGACAGGTTGAATACAATGAGCAGTTCTTC.

The count of this clone is one. The chain carries TRBV6-5 and TRBJ2-7; D gene uncertain. The V end lost 6 bases, the J end lost 1 base, and 16 bases lay between the germline ends. Germline lookup yields CDR1 MNHEY and CDR2 SVGAGI. CDR3 size: 15 residues. The CDR3 here is CASSPTRTESYEQYF. The CDR3 DNA follows: TGTGCCAGCAGCCCGACCCGGACGGAATCCTACGAGCAGTACTTC.

The chain uses TRBV7-8 and TRBJ2-6; TRBD2 aligns across 11 bases. The ends lost 5 bases at V and 0 bases at J; junction bases unmatched: 6. The CDR3 contains 18 residues. Germline-derived CDR1 and CDR2 are SGHVS and FQNEAQ. The DNA for the CDR3 is TGTGCCAGCAGCCCTATTACTAGCGGGGGCTCTGGGGCCAACGTCCTGACTTTC. Translated, it gives CASSPITSGGSGANVLTF.

This clone has just a few counts. The J gene is TRBJ2-7, the V gene TRBV30, with 9 bases identical to TRBD1. The ends lost 5 bases at V and 5 bases at J; junction bases unmatched: 7. CDR3 size: 13 residues. Germline values: CDR1 GTSNPN, CDR2 SVGIG (reference sequence). CDR3 sequence (DNA): TGTGCCTGGGCCGGGACAGGGTTCCACGAGCAGTACTTC. Protein: CAWAGTGFHEQYF.

This clone was detected ten times or more. V and J are TRBV4-3 and TRBJ1-1; D is possibly TRBD1 (6 bases). The germline CDR1 and CDR2 sequences are LGHNA and YSLEER. This CDR3 is 14 amino acids long. V lost 4 bases to trimming and J lost 3 bases, with 12 bases between them. CDR3 sequence reads: CASSPIEGDTEAFF. CDR3 DNA: TGCGCCAGCAGCCCTATAGAGGGGGACACTGAAGCTTTCTTT.

This chain connects TRBV29-1 to TRBJ2-3, with 9 bases that match TRBD2. This CDR3 has 16 amino acids. V was pared by 7 bases and J by 2 bases, with 13 bases of the junction left unmatched. From germline, CDR1 is SQVTM and CDR2 ANQGSEA. CDR3 DNA: TGCAGCGCCAATCATCAACTAGCGGGTCCCACAGATACGCAGTATTTT. As protein: CSANHQLAGPTDTQYF.

On this clone itself: At one boundary the junction diverges from the germline segment, which might be a read error. CDR3 in DNA: TGTGCCATCAGTGACCCGGGACAGGGGAAAGATACGCAGTATTTT. Amino acid sequence: CAISDPGQGKDTQYF. This chain connects TRBV6-6 to TRBJ2-3, with 10 bases identical to TRBD1. This CDR3 spans 15 amino acids. Looked up from germline, CDR1 is MNHNY and CDR2 is SVGAGI (reference sequence).

This clone was observed a handful of times. This chain joins TRBV11-2 and TRBJ1-2, with 9 bases that match TRBD1. The CDR3 consists of 16 residues. The V segment lost 3 bases and the J segment 4 bases; nucleotides outside the gene matches: 9. Germline CDR1 is SGHAT and CDR2 is FQNNGV. CDR3 nucleotide sequence: TGTGCCAGCAGCTTGGGTCAGTGGGACAGGGCCTATGGCTACACCTTC. It yields the protein CASSLGQWDRAYGYTF.

The chain couples TRBV7-2 to TRBJ1-5, with TRBD1 matching over 11 bases. V trimming: 5 bases; J trimming: 6 bases; junction bases outside the gene matches: 3. CDR3 length: 14 residues. Germline assignment: CDR1 SGHTA and CDR2 FQGNSA. The CDR3 region is CASSRTGGFQPQHF. CDR3 coding DNA: TGTGCCAGCAGCAGGACAGGGGGCTTTCAGCCCCAGCATTTT.

This clone has a handful of counts. V is TRBV6-6 and J is TRBJ2-7; no clear D gene. This CDR3 region has 11 residues. Trimming took 5 bases from V and 2 from J, leaving 4 bases between them. CDR1 is MNHNY and CDR2 is SVGAGI in the germline V gene (reference sequence). Written as DNA, the CDR3 is TGTGCCAGCAGTCGCACCTACGAGCAGTACTTC. Translating gives CASSRTYEQYF.

The table lists this clone with a few counts. This rearrangement joins TRBV29-1 to TRBJ2-5, with 8 bases that match TRBD2. The CDR3 has 12 amino acids. Trimming removed 6 bases from V and 5 bases from J; junction bases left unmatched: 5. The germline V gene has CDR1 SQVTM and CDR2 ANQGSEA. The CDR3 reads CSVGGGFETQYF. The CDR3 nucleotides read TGCAGCGTCGGCGGGGGGTTTGAGACCCAGTACTTC.

J is TRBJ1-1 and V is TRBV29-1; D not certain. Trimming removed 0 bases from V and 8 bases from J, with 7 bases in between. This CDR3 has 11 amino acids. Germline loops: CDR1 SQVTM, CDR2 ANQGSEA. The CDR3 nucleotides are TGCAGCGTTGAAGATCTGGGGGAAGCTTTCTTT. Translated, it gives CSVEDLGEAFF.

The chain uses TRBV11-2 and TRBJ2-1; no clear D. CDR3 length: 13 residues. CDR1 and CDR2 (germline): SGHAT, FQNNGV. Trimming took 1 base from V and 5 from J, leaving 6 bases between them. This CDR3 reads CASSLGLDNEQFF. The CDR3 nucleotides read TGTGCCAGCAGCTTAGGTCTCGACAATGAGCAGTTCTTC.

This clone appeared many times. The rearrangement joins TRBV19 to TRBJ1-1; D not certain. Between the trimmed V and J ends, which lost 6 bases and 4 bases, there was a span of 15 bases. The germline gives CDR1 LNHDA, CDR2 SQIVND (reference sequence). The CDR3 covers 14 residues. CDR3 in amino acids: CASRTPWGATEAFF. The CDR3 DNA reads TGTGCCAGTAGAACCCCGTGGGGAGCCACTGAAGCTTTCTTT.

The genes are TRBV6-6 and TRBJ1-2, with D maybe TRBD1 (5 bases). Germline V gives CDR1 MNHNY, CDR2 SVGAGI (reference sequence). The length of the CDR3 is 14 residues. Trimming cost V 0 bases and J 6 bases, with 11 bases left between them. CDR3 DNA: TGTGCCAGCAGTTACTCCCCTCAGGGAAATGGCTACACCTTC. This codes for CASSYSPQGNGYTF.

This clone was counted between two and nine times. CDR3 sequence: CASSVGLAGGTDTQYF. The CDR3 DNA reads TGTGCCAGCAGCGTCGGACTAGCGGGGGGCACAGATACGCAGTATTTT. V usage is TRBV7-2 and J usage is TRBJ2-3; the match to TRBD2 covers 13 bases. The germline CDR1 and CDR2 sequences are SGHTA and FQGNSA. V gave up 5 bases and J gave up 1 base; unmatched junction bases: 3. The CDR3 has 16 residues.

Only a few counts were recorded for this clone. The chain employs TRBV4-3 and TRBJ1-6; TRBD1 matches at 8 bases. The CDR3 consists of 18 residues. The junction had 15 bases not matched to a gene; V was cut back by 1 base and J by 10 bases. Per the germline V gene, CDR1 is LGHNA and CDR2 is YSLEER. CDR3: CASSQAPKWQGARSPLHF. The CDR3, as DNA: TGCGCCAGCAGCCAAGCTCCCAAGTGGCAGGGGGCCCGATCACCCCTCCACTTT.

As for this clone: A much larger clone sits a single nucleotide away, making a read error possible. The J gene is TRBJ2-3, the V gene TRBV11-2, with 11 bases fitting TRBD2. Looked up from germline, CDR1 is SGHAT and CDR2 is FQNNGV. The J segment lost 0 bases and the V segment lost 5 bases, leaving 4 bases of the junction unmatched. The length of the CDR3 is 16 residues. The CDR3 DNA follows: TGTGCCAGCAGCGCCCGACTAGCGGGGAGCACAGATACGCAGTATTTT. Its protein is CASSARLAGSTDTQYF.